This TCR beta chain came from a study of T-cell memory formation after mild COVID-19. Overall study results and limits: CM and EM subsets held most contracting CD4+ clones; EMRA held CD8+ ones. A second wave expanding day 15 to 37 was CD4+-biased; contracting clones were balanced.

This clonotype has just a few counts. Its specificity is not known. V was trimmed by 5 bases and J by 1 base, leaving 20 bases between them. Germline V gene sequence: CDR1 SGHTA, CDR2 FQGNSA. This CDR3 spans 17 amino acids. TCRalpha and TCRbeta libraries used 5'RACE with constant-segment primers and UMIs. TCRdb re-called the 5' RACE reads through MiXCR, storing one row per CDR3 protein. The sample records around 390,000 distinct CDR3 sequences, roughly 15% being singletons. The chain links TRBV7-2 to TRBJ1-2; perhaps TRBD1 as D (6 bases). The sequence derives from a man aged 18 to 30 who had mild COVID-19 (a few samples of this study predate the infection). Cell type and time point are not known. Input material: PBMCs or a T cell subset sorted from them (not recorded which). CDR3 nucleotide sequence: TGTGCCAGCAGCCCACCGAATAGGACAGTGATTAACTATGGCTACACCTTC. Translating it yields CASSPPNRTVINYGYTF.